This T cell receptor beta chain came from a study of T cells in Graves' hyperthyroidism and ophthalmopathy. General study results and limits: The blood repertoire included most of the expanded thyroid clonotypes above 0.001.

On this clonotype itself: Its antigen is still unknown.

If no ophthalmopathy progression occurred within 18 months, Graves' hyperthyroidism was stable. The CDR3 loop spans 15 amino acids. Trimming pared 6 bases from V and 4 bases from J, leaving 15 bases between. The germline CDR1 and CDR2 sequences are MGHDK and SYGVNS. From RNA transcripts, TCR beta CDR3 regions were amplified. Using the HTBI primer set, a first-round RT-PCR was run on the TCR CDR3. TCRdb re-derived calls from the multiplex PCR reads in MiXCR, one entry per CDR3 protein. The sample holds a few hundred thousand distinct CDR3 sequences, 18% seen once. V gene TRBV25-1 combines with J gene TRBJ1-4, with a tentative D call TRBD1 (6 bases). The sequence was obtained from a woman aged 45-65 years with Graves' hyperthyroidism. Sequencing used blood. CDR3: CASSSRQVFNEKLFF. As DNA, the CDR3 is TGTGCCAGCAGCTCCCGACAGGTCTTTAATGAAAAACTGTTTTTT.